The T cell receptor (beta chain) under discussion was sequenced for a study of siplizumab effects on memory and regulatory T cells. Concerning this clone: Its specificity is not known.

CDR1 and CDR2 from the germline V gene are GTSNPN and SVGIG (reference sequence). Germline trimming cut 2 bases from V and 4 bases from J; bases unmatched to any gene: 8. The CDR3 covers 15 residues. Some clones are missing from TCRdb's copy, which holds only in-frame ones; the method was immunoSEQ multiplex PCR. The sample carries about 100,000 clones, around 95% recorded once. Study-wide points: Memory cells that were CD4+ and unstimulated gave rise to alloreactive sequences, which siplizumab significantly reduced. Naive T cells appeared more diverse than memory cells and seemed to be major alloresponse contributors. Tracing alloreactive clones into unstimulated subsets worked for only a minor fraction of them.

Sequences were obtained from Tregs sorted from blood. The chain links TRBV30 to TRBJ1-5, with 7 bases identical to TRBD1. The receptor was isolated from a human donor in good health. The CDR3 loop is CAWSIGGSLNQPQHF. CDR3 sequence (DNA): TGTGCCTGGAGTATAGGGGGCAGCCTAAATCAGCCCCAGCATTTT.